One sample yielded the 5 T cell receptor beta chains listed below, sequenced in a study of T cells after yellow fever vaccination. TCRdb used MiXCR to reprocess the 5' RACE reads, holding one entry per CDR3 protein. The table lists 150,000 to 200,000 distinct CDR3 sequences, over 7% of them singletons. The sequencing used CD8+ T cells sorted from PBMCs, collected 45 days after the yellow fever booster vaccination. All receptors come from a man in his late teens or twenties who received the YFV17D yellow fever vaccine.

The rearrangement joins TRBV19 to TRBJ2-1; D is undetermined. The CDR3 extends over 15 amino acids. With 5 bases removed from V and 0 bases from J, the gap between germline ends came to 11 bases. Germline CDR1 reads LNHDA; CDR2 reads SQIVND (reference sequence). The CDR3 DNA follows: TGTGCCAGTAGTGTTGGACGCCTCTCCTACAATGAGCAGTTCTTC. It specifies CASSVGRLSYNEQFF.

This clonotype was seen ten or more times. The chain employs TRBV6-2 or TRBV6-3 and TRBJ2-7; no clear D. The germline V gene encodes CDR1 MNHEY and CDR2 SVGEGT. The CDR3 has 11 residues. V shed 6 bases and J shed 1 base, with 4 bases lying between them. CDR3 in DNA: TGTGCCAGCAGCAATTCCTACGAGCAGTACTTC. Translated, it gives CASSNSYEQYF.

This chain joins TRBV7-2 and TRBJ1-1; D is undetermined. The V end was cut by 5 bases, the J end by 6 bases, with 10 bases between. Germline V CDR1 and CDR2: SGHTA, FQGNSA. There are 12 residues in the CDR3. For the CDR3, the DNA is TGTGCCAGCAGCGCCCCGGCGGCTGAAGCTTTCTTT. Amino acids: CASSAPAAEAFF.

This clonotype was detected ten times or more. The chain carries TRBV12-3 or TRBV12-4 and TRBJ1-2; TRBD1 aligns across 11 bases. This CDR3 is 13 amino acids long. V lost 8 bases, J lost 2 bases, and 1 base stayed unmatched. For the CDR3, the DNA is TGTGCCAGCCGGGACAGGGGGAACTATGGCTACACCTTC. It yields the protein CASRDRGNYGYTF.

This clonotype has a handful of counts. CDR3 DNA sequence: TGTGCCAGCAGCTTAGGTTTGGGACAGGTGAACAATCAGCCCCAGCATTTT. Amino acid sequence: CASSLGLGQVNNQPQHF. The chain couples TRBV7-2 to TRBJ1-5; 8 bases map to TRBD1. This CDR3 has 17 residues. Germline loops: CDR1 SGHTA, CDR2 FQGNSA. The V gene end was trimmed by 1 base and the J gene end by 3 bases; junction bases not matched to a gene: 8.